The 2 T cell receptor beta chains given below trace back to one sample, sequenced in a study of CD8+ T cells in alopecia areata. Stated treatment: oral pan-JAK inhibitor, 5-10 mg twice daily. Extracted RNA was reverse transcribed, and the resulting cDNA served as sequencing template. Libraries were prepared by immunoSEQ multiplex PCR; TCRdb keeps only in-frame clonotypes and omits some of them. This table has 110,000 or so clones, 58% appearing once. Material: CD8+ T cells sorted from blood, obtained at week 4, from a patient treated with tofacitinib. Every receptor here comes from a human donor with alopecia areata.

The rearrangement uses TRBV5-1 and TRBJ1-2; D is unclear. Trimming took off 4 bases at V and 3 bases at J, with 10 bases between the two ends. There are 13 residues in the CDR3. Germline CDR1 reads SGHRS; CDR2 reads YFSETQ. The CDR3 nucleotides are TGCGCCAGCAGCGAAACCGCCGACTATGGCTACACCTTC. This encodes CASSETADYGYTF.

The chain is built from TRBV4-1 and TRBJ1-5, with no clear D. CDR1 MGHRA and CDR2 YSYEKL come from the germline V gene. The CDR3 contains 16 residues. Trimming stripped 1 base from V and 6 bases from J, with 16 bases between. CDR3 sequence: CASSQAEDSLSQPQHF. The DNA of the CDR3 is TGCGCCAGCAGCCAAGCCGAGGACTCCTTAAGTCAGCCCCAGCATTTT.